One and the same sample provided the 18 T cell receptor beta chains below, sequenced in a study of cytomegalovirus exposure and HLA in healthy donors. With 60 Vbeta and 13 Jbeta primers, the PCR was carried out. The data were produced by immunoSEQ multiplex PCR, yet TCRdb's version contains in-frame clones alone and is incomplete. Of 150,000 to 170,000 clones listed, roughly 80% are singletons. The sample taken for sequencing was PBMCs. The receptors originated from a man aged 18 to 35 in good health and CMV-seronegative.

This rearrangement joins TRBV7-8 to TRBJ2-1; D might be TRBD2 (6 bases). Per the germline V gene, CDR1 is SGHVS and CDR2 is FQNEAQ. Trimming pared 5 bases from V and 4 bases from J, leaving 18 bases between. This CDR3 has 16 residues. CDR3 residues: CASSGTSPGGYNEQFF. The CDR3 DNA reads TGTGCCAGCAGCGGAACTAGCCCCGGAGGGTACAATGAGCAGTTCTTC.

This chain joins TRBV7-9 and TRBJ2-1; 9 positions match TRBD1. The CDR3 consists of 16 residues. Germline V gives CDR1 SEHNR, CDR2 FQNEAQ (reference sequence). The V segment lost 6 bases and the J segment 7 bases; nucleotides outside the gene matches: 13. CDR3 DNA: TGTGCCAGCAGTCATCAGCCGGGACAGGGCCTTAATGAGCAGTTCTTC. It yields the protein CASSHQPGQGLNEQFF. Using reference TRBV7-9 and TRBJ2-1 for the parts outside the CDR3, the full variable domain is DTGVSQNPRHKITKRGQNVTFRCDPISEHNRLYWYRQTLGQGPEFLTYFQNEAQLEKSRLLSDRFSAERPKGSFSTLEIQRTEQGDSAMYLCASSHQPGQGLNEQFFGPGTRLTVL.

Regarding this clone: At the DNA level, this CDR3 is encoded by other sequences in the same sample as well. CDR3 nucleotide sequence: TGCGCCAGCAGCTTGGGGGGCGAAGGTACAGATACGCAGTATTTT. Protein sequence: CASSLGGEGTDTQYF. The chain combines TRBV5-1 with TRBJ2-3; tentative D call: TRBD1 (5 bases). Germline values: CDR1 SGHRS, CDR2 YFSETQ. There are 15 residues in the CDR3. V was pared by 0 bases and J by 3 bases, with 11 bases between.

In its sample, this clone was seen a few times. The chain combines TRBV5-1 with TRBJ1-4, with D possibly being TRBD1 (6 bases). The V end was cut by 0 bases, the J end by 7 bases, with 16 bases between. CDR1 is SGHRS and CDR2 is YFSETQ in the germline V gene. This CDR3 is 16 amino acids long. DNA of the CDR3: TGCGCCAGCAGCTTGGAGCCGGGTGTACAGGGTGAAAAACTGTTTTTT. Translating it yields CASSLEPGVQGEKLFF.

The gene calls are TRBV27 and TRBJ2-7, with 8 bases fitting TRBD1. V trimming: 5 bases; J trimming: 2 bases; junction bases outside the gene matches: 11. Germline values: CDR1 MNHEY, CDR2 SMNVEV (reference sequence). The CDR3 is made up of 16 amino acids. CDR3 nucleotides: TGTGCCAGCAGTCCCTTAGGACAGGGAAATCCCTACGAGCAGTACTTC. Translating gives CASSPLGQGNPYEQYF.

The count of this clone is one. This sequence joins TRBV11-2 and TRBJ2-3; TRBD2 matches at 13 bases. This CDR3 is built from 15 residues. Per the germline V gene, CDR1 is SGHAT and CDR2 is FQNNGV. Trimming removed 8 bases from V and 6 bases from J; junction bases left unmatched: 8. The CDR3 region is CASVLAGGQGDTQYF. DNA of the CDR3: TGTGCCAGCGTACTAGCGGGAGGGCAGGGCGATACGCAGTATTTT.

Comments on this clone: At one end the junction does not follow the germline gene, possibly because of a read error. The V gene is TRBV5-1, the J gene TRBJ2-7; 8 bases are a match to TRBD1. This CDR3 is 15 amino acids long. Per germline, CDR1 SGHRS and CDR2 YFSETQ. The CDR3: CASSLAAGGSNEQYF. Here the CDR3 DNA reads TGCGCCAGCAGCTTGGCCGCAGGGGGCTCCAACGAGCAGTACTTC.

The rearrangement joins TRBV7-2 to TRBJ1-2, with 7 bases identical to TRBD1. The ends lost 5 bases at V and 8 bases at J; junction bases unmatched: 11. This CDR3 is 14 amino acids long. Germline assignment: CDR1 SGHTA and CDR2 FQGNSA. This CDR3 is CASSTNRGRGGYTF. The CDR3 bases are TGTGCCAGCAGCACTAACAGGGGCCGAGGAGGCTACACCTTC.

The gene calls are TRBV4-1 and TRBJ2-7; 12 bases agree with TRBD2. CDR3 length: 18 residues. After removal of 0 bases from V and 1 base from J, the junction contained 7 bases not matched to a gene. Germline V gives CDR1 MGHRA, CDR2 YSYEKL. The CDR3 is CASSQDPVGLAGSYEQYF. CDR3 coding DNA: TGCGCCAGCAGCCAAGACCCAGTCGGACTAGCGGGGTCCTACGAGCAGTACTTC.

This clone appeared many times. The chain couples TRBV28 to TRBJ1-3; D gene uncertain. V gave up 2 bases and J gave up 4 bases, with 3 bases separating them. The germline gives CDR1 MDHEN, CDR2 SYDVKM. The CDR3 runs 12 residues. The CDR3 DNA is TGTGCCAGCAGTTTAAGCGGAAACACCATATATTTT. Residues: CASSLSGNTIYF. Using reference TRBV28 and TRBJ1-3 for the parts outside the CDR3, the full variable domain is DVKVTQSSRYLVKRTGEKVFLECVQDMDHENMFWYRQDPGLGLRLIYFSYDVKMKEKGDIPEGYSVSREKKERFSLILESASTNQTSMYLCASSLSGNTIYFGEGSWLTVV.

The chain joins TRBV11-2 to TRBJ2-7; D unresolved. The germline V and J ends were trimmed by 11 bases and 1 base, with 18 bases remaining between them. CDR1 and CDR2 (germline): SGHAT, FQNNGV. CDR3 length equals 14 residues. CDR3 region: CADFGWPESYEQYF. The CDR3 DNA is TGTGCCGACTTCGGTTGGCCGGAGTCCTACGAGCAGTACTTC.

The chain is built from TRBV7-2 and TRBJ1-1; D perhaps matches TRBD1 (5 bases). The CDR3 spans 14 residues. V was trimmed by 6 bases and J by 1 base, leaving 12 bases between them. Germline CDR1 is SGHTA and CDR2 is FQGNSA. For the CDR3, the DNA is TGTGCCAGCAGTTCTCAGGGAGGGAACACTGAAGCTTTCTTT. Translating it yields CASSSQGGNTEAFF.

This clone appeared a single time. The rearrangement links TRBV7-9 to TRBJ2-5; possibly TRBD2 for D (6 bases). CDR3 length: 15 residues. Germline V CDR1 and CDR2: SEHNR, FQNEAQ (reference sequence). Deletions cut 4 bases from V and 2 bases from J, with 14 bases between. The CDR3: CASSYPGRGQETQYF. The CDR3 region has the DNA TGTGCCAGCAGCTATCCGGGGCGGGGACAAGAGACCCAGTACTTC.

The chain couples TRBV5-4 to TRBJ2-5; TRBD1 is a possible D gene (6 bases). TRBJ2-7 explains the end of the DNA better; the J call may be wrong. The CDR3 runs 14 residues. Germline V gene data show CDR1 as SGHNT and CDR2 as YYREEE (reference sequence). The CDR3 reads CASSRPGVSYEQYF. The CDR3 DNA reads TGTGCCAGCAGTCGGCCAGGGGTAAGCTACGAGCAGTACTTC.

The rearrangement joins TRBV11-2 to TRBJ2-7; D is perhaps TRBD2 (5 bases). The germline V gene has CDR1 SGHAT and CDR2 FQNNGV. CDR3 length equals 14 residues. V was trimmed by 0 bases and J by 4 bases, leaving 10 bases between them. CDR3 in DNA: TGTGCCAGCAGCTTAGACCGGGAACGGTACGAGCAGTACTTC. This sequence encodes CASSLDRERYEQYF.

This clone occurred once. V and J are TRBV27 and TRBJ2-6, with D possibly being TRBD2 (7 bases). With 7 bases removed from V and 0 bases from J, the gap between germline ends came to 13 bases. CDR3 size: 16 residues. Per the germline V gene, CDR1 is MNHEY and CDR2 is SMNVEV (reference sequence). Here the CDR3 reads CASTGRGISGANVLTF. CDR3 in DNA: TGTGCCAGCACGGGGAGGGGGATCTCTGGGGCCAACGTCCTGACTTTC.

This sequence joins TRBV2 and TRBJ2-3; TRBD2 agrees at 10 bases. This CDR3 has 15 residues. After removal of 5 bases from V and 4 bases from J, the junction contained 6 bases not matched to a gene. The germline CDR1 and CDR2 sequences are SNHLY and FYNNEI. This CDR3 reads CASSQSGRGADTQYF. The CDR3 DNA reads as TGTGCCAGCAGTCAAAGCGGGAGGGGTGCAGATACGCAGTATTTT.

The rearrangement uses TRBV5-1 and TRBJ2-5, with TRBD1 matching 7 bases. Matching the DNA end better, TRBJ2-7 makes the J call doubtful. This CDR3 contains 15 residues. Germline V gene sequence: CDR1 SGHRS, CDR2 YFSETQ. The CDR3 protein is CASSLTTIQGYEQYF. CDR3 bases: TGCGCCAGCAGCTTGACCACTATACAGGGGTACGAGCAGTACTTC.